A single sample is the source of the 31 T cell receptor beta chains below, sequenced in a study of blood T cell repertoires in COVID-19. The data were produced by immunoSEQ multiplex PCR, yet TCRdb's version contains in-frame clones alone and is incomplete. Of tens of thousands of clones listed, roughly 84% are singletons. Sequencing was performed on peripheral blood. Source of these receptors: a woman over 75 with active or convalescent COVID-19.

The rearrangement uses TRBV12-3 or TRBV12-4 and TRBJ2-4; tentatively, D is TRBD1 (6 bases). This CDR3 is built from 12 residues. V was clipped by 7 bases and J by 8 bases, with 12 bases between them. The DNA for the CDR3 is TGTGCCAGCACCCCGGACAGATACATTCAGTACTTC. Amino acids: CASTPDRYIQYF.

The chain employs TRBV2 and TRBJ2-1; D is undetermined. Trimming removed 2 bases at V and 4 bases at J, with 6 bases between. This CDR3 spans 13 amino acids. CDR1 is SNHLY, CDR2 FYNNEI, per germline. CDR3 sequence: CASSELQYNEQFF. CDR3 in DNA: TGTGCCAGCAGTGAATTGCAGTACAATGAGCAGTTCTTC.

V and J are TRBV13 and TRBJ2-7; D is ambiguous. This CDR3 has 11 amino acids. Germline V gives CDR1 PRHDT, CDR2 FYEKMQ (reference sequence). V was clipped by 5 bases and J by 0 bases, with 2 bases between them. The CDR3 sequence is CASSLSYEQYF. In DNA, the CDR3 is TGTGCCAGCAGCCTCTCCTACGAGCAGTACTTC. The whole variable domain, filled in from reference TRBV13 and TRBJ2-7, reads AAGVIQSPRHLIKEKRETATLKCYPIPRHDTVYWYQQGPGQDPQFLISFYEKMQSDKGSIPDRFSAQQFSDYHSELNMSSLELGDSALYFCASSLSYEQYFGPGTRLTVT.

This chain uses TRBV7-2 with TRBJ1-6, with 9 bases fitting TRBD1. Per germline, CDR1 SGHTA and CDR2 FQGNSA. CDR3 length equals 15 residues. The ends lost 4 bases at V and 8 bases at J; junction bases unmatched: 6. CDR3 DNA sequence: TGTGCCAGCAGCTCCGGACAGGGGATGGATTCACCCCTCCACTTT. Its protein is CASSSGQGMDSPLHF.

The chain couples TRBV4-3 to TRBJ2-4, with D perhaps matching TRBD2 (6 bases). Germline V gene lookup returns CDR1 LGHNA and CDR2 YSLEER. The germline V and J ends were trimmed by 2 bases and 6 bases, with 11 bases remaining between them. The CDR3 consists of 14 residues. The CDR3 here is CASSQIQGGNIQYF. CDR3 bases: TGCGCCAGCAGCCAAATCCAGGGAGGAAACATTCAGTACTTC.

The genes are TRBV11-2 and TRBJ1-6; D not certain. CDR3 size: 13 residues. The germline V and J ends were trimmed by 6 bases and 4 bases, with 7 bases remaining between them. Germline CDR1 and CDR2: SGHAT and FQNNGV. CDR3 amino acids: CASSWAYNSPLHF. The CDR3, as DNA: TGTGCCAGCAGTTGGGCTTATAATTCACCCCTCCACTTT. The variable domain in full, completed from reference TRBV11-2 and TRBJ1-6, reads EAGVAQSPRYKIIEKRQSVAFWCNPISGHATLYWYQQILGQGPKLLIQFQNNGVVDDSQLPKDRFSAERLKGVDSTLKIQPAKLEDSAVYLCASSWAYNSPLHFGNGTRLTVT.

This rearrangement joins TRBV18 to TRBJ1-3, with 7 bases that match TRBD1. CDR1 KGHSH and CDR2 LQKENI come from the germline V gene. This CDR3 comprises 14 residues. The ends lost 5 bases at V and 4 bases at J; junction bases unmatched: 5. The CDR3 region is CASSYGTEGNTIYF. The CDR3 nucleotides read TGTGCCAGCTCATACGGGACAGAAGGAAACACCATATATTTT.

This clone occurred a few times. The rearrangement links TRBV18 to TRBJ2-1; TRBD1 might be the D (6 bases). This CDR3 has 13 amino acids. The V gene lost 3 bases and the J gene lost 9 bases, with 12 bases spanning the gap. Germline V gives CDR1 KGHSH, CDR2 LQKENI. CDR3 residues: CASSPGHGGEQFF. CDR3 nucleotide sequence: TGTGCCAGCTCACCGGGACACGGCGGTGAGCAGTTCTTC.

The genes are TRBV18 and TRBJ1-2; D might be TRBD1 (6 bases). CDR3 size: 12 residues. Germline CDR1 reads KGHSH; CDR2 reads LQKENI. V was pared by 5 bases and J by 2 bases, with 6 bases between. The CDR3 coding sequence is TGTGCCAGCTCAAGGGGGAACTATGGCTACACCTTC. Residues: CASSRGNYGYTF.

This clone was seen only a few times. This chain connects TRBV29-1 to TRBJ1-1, with 7 nucleotides matching TRBD1. The CDR3 totals 12 residues. CDR1 and CDR2 (germline): SQVTM, ANQGSEA. V lost 7 bases to trimming and J lost 1 base; unmatched junction nucleotides: 3. CDR3 nucleotide sequence: TGCAGCGGGAACAGGGGGAACACTGAAGCTTTCTTT. It is translated as CSGNRGNTEAFF.

The chain employs TRBV11-3 and TRBJ2-7, with D possibly matching TRBD2 (5 bases). The V gene's germline CDR1 is SGHNT and CDR2 YENEEA. The CDR3 length is 14 residues. The ends were cut back, 5 bases at V and 2 bases at J, with 13 bases in the middle. The CDR3 DNA reads TGTGCCAGCAGCCACATCCGGGGTACCTACGAGCAGTACTTC. Its translation: CASSHIRGTYEQYF.

The rearrangement joins TRBV20-1 to TRBJ1-2; D is perhaps TRBD1 (5 bases). The CDR3 sequence is 11 residues long. Trimming left V 6 bases short and J 4 bases short, with 9 bases between. The germline gives CDR1 DFQATT, CDR2 SNEGSKA (reference sequence). The CDR3 DNA sequence: TGCAGTGCGGGGGGTCCCTATGGCTACACCTTC. As protein: CSAGGPYGYTF.

The chain carries TRBV25-1 and TRBJ1-6, with D possibly matching TRBD1 (5 bases). The length of the CDR3 is 13 residues. Germline V gene sequence: CDR1 MGHDK, CDR2 SYGVNS. The V and J ends lost 6 bases and 9 bases respectively, with 12 bases between them. CDR3 nucleotides: TGTGCCAGCAGGAGCAGGGATGCTTCACCCCTCCACTTT. Its translation is CASRSRDASPLHF.

This chain uses TRBV27 with TRBJ2-5; D might be TRBD2 (5 bases). V was clipped by 3 bases and J by 7 bases, with 12 bases between them. CDR3 length: 13 residues. Germline values: CDR1 MNHEY, CDR2 SMNVEV (reference sequence). The CDR3 region has the DNA TGTGCCAGCAGTTTTCAGCGAGGAGGGACCCAGTACTTC. It yields the protein CASSFQRGGTQYF.

This clone has more than one count but fewer than ten. The rearrangement uses TRBV3-1 (or the pseudogene TRBV3-2) and TRBJ2-5; D is undetermined. V was pared by 6 bases and J by 2 bases, with 13 bases between. Germline V gives CDR1 LGHDT, CDR2 YNNKEL (reference sequence). This CDR3 is built from 14 residues. The CDR3 region has the DNA TGTGCCAGCAGATTACAAGGAGTGCAAGAGACCCAGTACTTC. It yields the protein CASRLQGVQETQYF.

The chain carries TRBV28 and TRBJ2-6; possibly TRBD1 for D (5 bases). CDR1 is MDHEN and CDR2 is SYDVKM in the germline V gene. V was clipped by 3 bases and J by 1 base, with 10 bases between them. CDR3 length equals 16 residues. CDR3 in amino acids: CASSLWRTSGANVLTF. The CDR3 nucleotides read TGTGCCAGCAGTTTGTGGCGGACATCTGGGGCCAACGTCCTGACTTTC.

This chain connects TRBV6-5 to TRBJ1-5; D unclear. Between the trimmed V and J ends, which lost 5 bases and 1 base, there was a span of 9 bases. Germline values: CDR1 MNHEY, CDR2 SVGAGI. The CDR3 is 14 residues long. The CDR3 sequence: CASSRGSSNQPQHF. CDR3 nucleotide sequence: TGTGCCAGCAGTCGCGGCAGCAGCAATCAGCCCCAGCATTTT.

This chain uses TRBV6-6 with TRBJ2-5, with 9 bases matching TRBD2. Trimming took 5 bases from V and 5 from J; bases not matched to a gene: 21. This CDR3 is built from 19 residues. In germline, CDR1 is MNHNY, CDR2 SVGAGI (reference sequence). The CDR3 is CASSPNLSGRSKVLETQYF. CDR3 in DNA: TGTGCCAGCAGTCCAAACCTTAGCGGGAGATCGAAGGTCCTGGAGACCCAGTACTTC.

The gene calls are TRBV29-1 and TRBJ2-1; 13 bases line up with TRBD2. The CDR3 contains 13 residues. The V and J ends lost 7 bases and 9 bases, in that order; junction bases with no gene match: 6. Germline V lookup: CDR1 SQVTM, CDR2 ANQGSEA. The CDR3 spells CSGGTSGIGEQFF. The CDR3 coding sequence is TGCAGCGGCGGGACTAGCGGGATCGGTGAGCAGTTCTTC.

The sample holds a few counts of this clone. The chain couples TRBV5-1 to TRBJ1-5; no clear D. The V gene lost 0 bases and the J gene lost 4 bases, with 5 bases spanning the gap. The CDR3 is 13 amino acids. Germline CDR1 SGHRS, CDR2 YFSETQ. CDR3 loop: CASSLDSNQPQHF. The CDR3 coding sequence is TGCGCCAGCAGCTTGGACAGTAATCAGCCCCAGCATTTT.

The V and J genes are TRBV2 and TRBJ1-2; the D is unclear. This CDR3 region has 10 residues. V dropped 9 bases and J dropped 8 bases, with 10 bases sitting between them. Germline CDR1 is SNHLY and CDR2 is FYNNEI. CDR3 amino acids: CAREHGGYTF. The CDR3 DNA reads as TGTGCCAGGGAGCACGGAGGCTACACCTTC.

V and J are TRBV28 and TRBJ1-1; D remains ambiguous. The V end was cut by 3 bases, the J end by 10 bases, with 18 bases between. The CDR3 covers 14 residues. Looked up from germline, CDR1 is MDHEN and CDR2 is SYDVKM. The CDR3 loop is CASSLSLEGGGAFF. CDR3 DNA sequence: TGTGCCAGCAGTTTGTCTCTTGAGGGCGGAGGAGCTTTCTTT. The whole variable domain, remainder taken from reference TRBV28 and TRBJ1-1, is DVKVTQSSRYLVKRTGEKVFLECVQDMDHENMFWYRQDPGLGLRLIYFSYDVKMKEKGDIPEGYSVSREKKERFSLILESASTNQTSMYLCASSLSLEGGGAFFGQGTRLTVV.

This chain connects TRBV9 to TRBJ2-7, with 8 bases that match TRBD1. V lost 3 bases and J lost 3; bases outside the gene matches: 8. The CDR3 runs to 15 residues. Germline V gene data show CDR1 as SGDLS and CDR2 as YYNGEE. CDR3 loop: CASSARAGGFYEQYF. The CDR3 coding sequence is TGTGCCAGCAGCGCCCGGGCAGGGGGCTTCTACGAGCAGTACTTC.

This sequence joins TRBV10-3 and TRBJ1-3; 7 bases are a match to TRBD1. J was trimmed by 4 bases and V by 3 bases; bases with no gene match: 3. Germline CDR1 is ENHRY and CDR2 is SYGVKD. This CDR3 is 14 amino acids long. Written as DNA, the CDR3 is TGTGCCATCAGTGAAAGGGGGCAAGGAAACACCATATATTTT. Translated, it gives CAISERGQGNTIYF.

The chain couples TRBV28 to TRBJ2-3; the match to TRBD2 covers 14 bases. Germline CDR1 and CDR2: MDHEN and SYDVKM. The V and J ends lost 8 bases and 4 bases, in that order; junction bases with no gene match: 5. The CDR3 runs 15 residues. For the CDR3, the DNA is TGTGCCAGCGAGACTAGCGGGGGGGGTGCAGATACGCAGTATTTT. It encodes CASETSGGGADTQYF.

The chain combines TRBV4-1 with TRBJ2-7; 9 nucleotides align to TRBD1. Germline V CDR1 and CDR2: MGHRA, YSYEKL. The junction had 8 bases not matched to a gene; V was cut back by 2 bases and J by 0 bases. The CDR3 consists of 17 residues. The DNA of the CDR3 is TGCGCCAGCAGCCAATATCTGACAGGGGGGTACTCCTACGAGCAGTACTTC. This encodes CASSQYLTGGYSYEQYF.

A single count supports this clone. This chain links TRBV27 with TRBJ2-7, with D perhaps TRBD2 (5 bases). Trimming removed 8 bases at V and 3 bases at J, with 14 bases between. The CDR3 loop spans 13 amino acids. Per the germline V gene, CDR1 is MNHEY and CDR2 is SMNVEV (reference sequence). Written as DNA, the CDR3 is TGTGCCAGCCGGGCCTCGGGGAACTACGAGCAGTACTTC. Translating it yields CASRASGNYEQYF.

The rearrangement joins TRBV5-8 to TRBJ1-5; no clear D. The CDR3 is made up of 13 amino acids. Germline values: CDR1 SGHTS, CDR2 YDEGEE. V shed 4 bases and J shed 4 bases, with 9 bases lying between them. The CDR3, as DNA: TGTGCCAGCAGCCGTTTTAGAAATCAGCCCCAGCATTTT. Its protein product is CASSRFRNQPQHF.

This chain uses TRBV4-1 with TRBJ2-7; perhaps TRBD1 as D (5 bases). This CDR3 has 15 amino acids. V was pared by 0 bases and J by 3 bases, with 12 bases between. Germline CDR1 and CDR2: MGHRA and YSYEKL. The CDR3, as DNA: TGCGCCAGCAGCCAAGACGGCAGGGTGTTCTACGAGCAGTACTTC. Amino acid sequence: CASSQDGRVFYEQYF.

This clone was found once. The chain has TRBV29-1 and TRBJ2-7; 11 nucleotides line up with TRBD2. Germline CDR1 is SQVTM and CDR2 is ANQGSEA. V was pared by 7 bases and J by 7 bases, with 9 bases of the junction left unmatched. This CDR3 is 13 amino acids long. The CDR3 sequence is CSAGTSGFGEQYF. In nucleotides, the CDR3 is TGCAGCGCGGGGACTAGCGGCTTTGGTGAGCAGTACTTC.

This chain joins TRBV19 and TRBJ2-7, with D possibly being TRBD2 (5 bases). Per germline, CDR1 LNHDA and CDR2 SQIVND (reference sequence). The CDR3 runs 14 residues. Trimming pared 5 bases from V and 3 bases from J, leaving 14 bases between. CDR3 protein: CASSSSGKYYEQYF. CDR3 coding DNA: TGTGCCAGTAGTTCCTCCGGGAAGTACTACGAGCAGTACTTC. Together with reference TRBV19 and TRBJ2-7, the CDR3 gives the full variable domain: DGGITQSPKYLFRKEGQNVTLSCEQNLNHDAMYWYRQDPGQGLRLIYYSQIVNDFQKGDIAEGYSVSREKKESFPLTVTSAQKNPTAFYLCASSSSGKYYEQYFGPGTRLTVT.